The 5 T cell receptor beta chains presented below share a single source sample, sequenced in a study of cytomegalovirus exposure and HLA in healthy donors. Primers for the PCR totalled 60 Vbeta and 13 Jbeta. Repertoires were generated with immunoSEQ multiplex PCR, while TCRdb's copy carries only in-frame clones and drops some. The sample lists over 150,000 clones; approximately 74% were seen once. Sequenced sample: PBMCs. The receptor set was obtained from a man aged 25 to 40 in good health and CMV-seronegative.

The genes are TRBV18 and TRBJ2-1, with D maybe TRBD2 (6 bases). Looked up from germline, CDR1 is KGHSH and CDR2 is LQKENI. This CDR3 comprises 16 residues. V was shortened by 4 bases and J by 4 bases, with 17 bases between the two germline ends. CDR3 bases: TGTGCCAGCTCACGGGTAGACGGGGGATTGTACAATGAGCAGTTCTTC. Translating it yields CASSRVDGGLYNEQFF.

Comments on this clone: The sample has other DNA sequences that encode this CDR3 too. The chain joins TRBV27 to TRBJ2-7; tentatively, D is TRBD2 (7 bases). CDR1 is MNHEY and CDR2 is SMNVEV in the germline V gene (reference sequence). The V and J ends lost 3 bases and 2 bases respectively, with 11 bases between them. The length of the CDR3 is 14 residues. The CDR3 region has the DNA TGTGCCAGCAGTTTGGCCGGGGGGCCCTACGAGCAGTACTTC. This gives the protein CASSLAGGPYEQYF.

The chain links TRBV7-2 to TRBJ1-5, with D maybe TRBD1 (5 bases). The CDR3 contains 15 residues. V lost 4 bases, J lost 0 bases, and 10 bases lay in between. CDR1 and CDR2 from the germline V gene are SGHTA and FQGNSA. The CDR3 nucleotides are TGTGCCAGCAGCTACCAGGGATATAGCAATCAGCCCCAGCATTTT. It encodes CASSYQGYSNQPQHF.

This chain links TRBV5-1 with TRBJ2-7; the match to TRBD1 covers 10 bases. The CDR3 is 14 residues long. Germline assignment: CDR1 SGHRS and CDR2 YFSETQ. The junction had 6 bases not matched to a gene; V was cut back by 6 bases and J by 3 bases. The CDR3 coding sequence is TGCGCCAGCACCCTGACAGGGGGCTTCTACGAGCAGTACTTC. This gives the protein CASTLTGGFYEQYF.

The chain couples TRBV10-3 to TRBJ2-7, with 9 bases that match TRBD1. The V and J ends lost 6 bases and 0 bases, in that order; junction bases with no gene match: 6. Germline lookup yields CDR1 ENHRY and CDR2 SYGVKD. The CDR3 runs to 15 residues. The CDR3 loop reads CAISKGQGSSYEQYF. The CDR3, as DNA: TGTGCCATCAGCAAGGGACAGGGAAGCTCCTACGAGCAGTACTTC.